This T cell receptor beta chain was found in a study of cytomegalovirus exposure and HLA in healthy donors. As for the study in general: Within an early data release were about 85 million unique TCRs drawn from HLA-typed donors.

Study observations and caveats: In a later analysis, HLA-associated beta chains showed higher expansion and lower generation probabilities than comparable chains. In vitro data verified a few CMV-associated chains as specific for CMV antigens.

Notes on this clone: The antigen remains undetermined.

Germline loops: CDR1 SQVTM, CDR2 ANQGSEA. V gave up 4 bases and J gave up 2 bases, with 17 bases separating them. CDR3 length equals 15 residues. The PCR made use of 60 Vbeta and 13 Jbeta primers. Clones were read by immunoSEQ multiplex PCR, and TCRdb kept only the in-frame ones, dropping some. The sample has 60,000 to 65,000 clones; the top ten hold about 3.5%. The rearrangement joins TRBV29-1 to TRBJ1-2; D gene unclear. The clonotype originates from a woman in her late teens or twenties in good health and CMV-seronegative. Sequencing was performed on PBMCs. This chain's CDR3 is CSVALLSSGNYGYTF. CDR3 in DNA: TGCAGCGTTGCATTGCTCTCAAGTGGCAACTATGGCTACACCTTC.